Listed here are 28 T cell receptor beta chains from one sample, sequenced in a study of T cell responses to AZD1222 COVID-19 vaccine. Method: immunoSEQ multiplex PCR; TCRdb's copy keeps in-frame clones and lacks some. The profile shows over 150,000 clones, more than 70% of them singletons. This specimen consisted of peripheral blood, obtained on day 0 of AZD1222 vaccination. The receptors shown here come from an adult in good health.

In its sample, this clone was seen a few times. This chain connects TRBV15 to TRBJ1-2; 12 positions match TRBD1. The length of the CDR3 is 15 residues. Germline trimming cut 5 bases from V and 8 bases from J; bases unmatched to any gene: 9. Germline V CDR1 and CDR2: LNHNV, YYDKDF (reference sequence). The CDR3 protein is CATSVGDRGLGGYTF. The DNA for the CDR3 is TGTGCCACCAGCGTAGGGGACAGGGGGCTAGGCGGCTACACCTTC.

The V gene is TRBV3-1 (or the pseudogene TRBV3-2), the J gene TRBJ1-1; D remains ambiguous. Deletions cut 5 bases from V and 4 bases from J, with 5 bases between. CDR1 LGHDT and CDR2 YNNKEL come from the germline V gene (reference sequence). The CDR3 runs 11 residues. DNA of the CDR3: TGTGCCAGCAGCTCTTCCACTGAAGCTTTCTTT. The encoded protein is CASSSSTEAFF.

In DNA, the CDR3 is TGTGCCAGCAGCTTGGCGGGGCGGGACAGCAATGCGGACGAGCAGTACTTC. Amino acids: CASSLAGRDSNADEQYF. The chain recombines TRBV5-4 with TRBJ2-7; weak D call: TRBD1 (7 bases). The CDR3 consists of 17 residues. CDR1 is SGHNT and CDR2 is YYREEE in the germline V gene (reference sequence). V was pared by 0 bases and J by 5 bases, with 21 bases between.

The rearrangement uses TRBV6-2 or TRBV6-3 and TRBJ2-7, with D unclear. Germline-derived CDR1 and CDR2 are MNHEY and SVGEGT. The CDR3 contains 12 residues. V lost 6 bases and J lost 6, with 12 bases in between. In DNA, the CDR3 is TGTGCCAGCAGCAGAAAGTGGGCCGAGCAGTACTTC. Translating it yields CASSRKWAEQYF.

The chain recombines TRBV27 with TRBJ1-5; 10 bases agree with TRBD1. Per germline, CDR1 MNHEY and CDR2 SMNVEV (reference sequence). The CDR3 length is 15 residues. V gave up 5 bases and J gave up 11 bases; unmatched junction bases: 12. The CDR3 is CASSPYGQGVVTQHF. CDR3 nucleotides: TGTGCCAGCAGTCCGTACGGACAGGGGGTGGTGACCCAGCATTTT.

This clone was seen a single time. The chain carries TRBV27 and TRBJ2-1; 7 bases align to TRBD1. The CDR3 runs to 15 residues. In germline, CDR1 is MNHEY, CDR2 SMNVEV (reference sequence). V was clipped by 5 bases and J by 9 bases; unmatched bases: 13. The CDR3 region has the DNA TGTGCCAGCAGTCCCTCGGGACAGTCTGCGATTGAGCAGTTCTTC. It encodes CASSPSGQSAIEQFF.

The genes are TRBV10-3 and TRBJ1-5; the D gene is possibly TRBD1 (5 bases). Trimming took off 2 bases at V and 3 bases at J, with 11 bases between the two ends. Germline V CDR1 and CDR2: ENHRY, SYGVKD. The CDR3 is 15 amino acids. Written as DNA, the CDR3 is TGTGCCATCAGTGAGGTAGACGGGACCAATCAGCCCCAGCATTTT. This translates into CAISEVDGTNQPQHF.

CDR3 loop: CASSLGRGETQYF. Written as DNA, the CDR3 is TGCGCCAGCAGCTTGGGCAGGGGCGAGACCCAGTACTTC. The chain couples TRBV5-1 to TRBJ2-5, with D possibly being TRBD1 (6 bases). V lost 0 bases to trimming and J lost 5 bases, with 8 bases between them. The CDR3 sequence is 13 residues long. Germline V gene lookup returns CDR1 SGHRS and CDR2 YFSETQ. The whole variable domain, filled in from reference TRBV5-1 and TRBJ2-5, reads KAGVTQTPRYLIKTRGQQVTLSCSPISGHRSVSWYQQTPGQGLQFLFEYFSETQRNKGNFPGRFSGRQFSNSRSEMNVSTLELGDSALYLCASSLGRGETQYFGPGTRLLVL.

The chain combines TRBV30 with TRBJ1-5; possibly TRBD1 for D (6 bases). With 3 bases removed from V and 7 bases from J, the gap between germline ends came to 22 bases. The CDR3 totals 16 residues. CDR1 and CDR2 from the germline V gene are GTSNPN and SVGIG (reference sequence). The CDR3 coding sequence is TGTGCCTGGAGCAGGGGCAGGGCAAGGGACCGACAGCCCCAGCATTTT. This sequence encodes CAWSRGRARDRQPQHF. The full variable domain, completed using reference TRBV30 and TRBJ1-5, is SQTIHQWPATLVQPVGSPLSLECTVEGTSNPNLYWYRQAAGRGLQLLFYSVGIGQISSEVPQNLSASRPQDRQFILSSKKLLLSDSGFYLCAWSRGRARDRQPQHFGDGTRLSIL.

The genes are TRBV19 and TRBJ1-2; 7 bases match TRBD1. The CDR3 has 14 amino acids. The V segment lost 8 bases and the J segment 2 bases; nucleotides outside the gene matches: 8. The germline V gene encodes CDR1 LNHDA and CDR2 SQIVND (reference sequence). The CDR3 sequence is CASHPIQGNYGYTF. The CDR3 nucleotides are TGTGCCAGTCACCCCATACAGGGGAACTATGGCTACACCTTC.

CDR3 loop: CASSEARQDNSPLHF. For the CDR3, the DNA is TGTGCCAGCAGTGAAGCAAGACAGGACAATTCACCCCTCCACTTT. The chain joins TRBV6-1 to TRBJ1-6, with D tentatively TRBD1 (6 bases). This CDR3 has 15 residues. The V and J ends lost 0 bases and 7 bases respectively, with 10 bases between them. The germline CDR1 and CDR2 sequences are MNHNS and SASEGT.

The chain is built from TRBV24-1 and TRBJ2-7; perhaps TRBD1 as D (5 bases). Germline loops: CDR1 KGHDR, CDR2 SFDVKD. Trimming stripped 3 bases from V and 7 bases from J, with 9 bases between. The length of the CDR3 is 12 residues. The CDR3 loop reads CATSDHRQEQYF. In DNA, the CDR3 is TGTGCCACCAGTGATCACAGACAGGAGCAGTACTTC.

This chain connects TRBV9 to TRBJ2-2, with TRBD2 identical over 14 bases. The germline V gene has CDR1 SGDLS and CDR2 YYNGEE. V dropped 6 bases and J dropped 6; count of bases not matched to a gene: 10. CDR3 length: 17 residues. Here the CDR3 reads CASTPGGLAGGSGELFF. The DNA of the CDR3 is TGTGCCAGCACCCCGGGTGGACTAGCGGGGGGCTCCGGGGAGCTGTTTTTT.

J is TRBJ1-4 and V is TRBV7-3; D is possibly TRBD1 (5 bases). The CDR3 extends over 15 amino acids. Germline V gene lookup returns CDR1 SGHTA and CDR2 FQGTGA. The V end was cut by 2 bases, the J end by 2 bases, with 9 bases between. The CDR3 DNA follows: TGTGCCAGCAGCTTACGGGCAGGGACTAATGAAAAACTGTTTTTT. It encodes CASSLRAGTNEKLFF.

Here the CDR3 DNA reads TGTGCCAGCCTGGTAGTTTATACGCAGTATTTT. Translating gives CASLVVYTQYF. This chain connects TRBV6-5 to TRBJ2-3; no firm D call. This CDR3 has 11 amino acids. V lost 8 bases, J lost 7 bases, and 10 bases lay in between. From germline, CDR1 is MNHEY and CDR2 SVGAGI.

This clone was seen more than once but under ten times. The rearrangement links TRBV3-1 (or the pseudogene TRBV3-2) to TRBJ2-5, with 11 bases matching TRBD1. The V gene's germline CDR1 is LGHDT and CDR2 YNNKEL (reference sequence). The V and J ends lost 4 bases and 5 bases, in that order; junction bases with no gene match: 3. This CDR3 region has 14 residues. The CDR3 sequence is CASSLGTGGETQYF. In nucleotides, the CDR3 is TGTGCCAGCAGCCTTGGGACAGGGGGTGAGACCCAGTACTTC.

The chain couples TRBV11-2 to TRBJ1-1, with 7 bases identical to TRBD1. V lost 7 bases and J lost 0; bases outside the gene matches: 11. Germline V gene data show CDR1 as SGHAT and CDR2 as FQNNGV. There are 16 residues in the CDR3. CDR3 region: CASTIGTASMNTEAFF. Here the CDR3 DNA reads TGTGCCAGCACCATAGGGACAGCCTCTATGAACACTGAAGCTTTCTTT.

The chain carries TRBV19 and TRBJ2-7; no reliable D call. Germline V gene data show CDR1 as LNHDA and CDR2 as SQIVND (reference sequence). The length of the CDR3 is 14 residues. Trimming took 2 bases from V and 0 from J, leaving 8 bases between them. The CDR3 coding sequence is TGTGCCAGTAGTATAAATCGGCTCTCCTACGAGCAGTACTTC. It encodes CASSINRLSYEQYF.

The chain combines TRBV6-6 with TRBJ1-3; D is undetermined. There are 15 residues in the CDR3. Looked up from germline, CDR1 is MNHNY and CDR2 is SVGAGI (reference sequence). V was shortened by 8 bases and J by 0 bases, with 14 bases between the two germline ends. In DNA, the CDR3 is TGTGCCAGCGGCGCGCGGGCGAGCTCTGGAAACACCATATATTTT. Translated: CASGARASSGNTIYF.

The V call is TRBV6-1, the J call TRBJ1-5; D gene uncertain. The CDR3 is made up of 16 amino acids. Germline CDR1 and CDR2: MNHNS and SASEGT. V was cut by 3 bases and J by 0 bases, with 12 bases left in between. The CDR3: CASSERGHNSNQPQHF. CDR3 nucleotides: TGTGCCAGCAGTGAGCGCGGGCACAATAGCAATCAGCCCCAGCATTTT.

The CDR3 DNA is TGTGCCAGCAGTGCGCCTCTTGGAGCTAATGAAAAACTGTTTTTT. Protein: CASSAPLGANEKLFF. The J gene is TRBJ1-4, the V gene TRBV2; D gene ambiguous. Trimming removed 4 bases at V and 3 bases at J, with 12 bases between. CDR3 length equals 15 residues. The V gene's germline CDR1 is SNHLY and CDR2 FYNNEI.

V usage is TRBV18 and J usage is TRBJ1-2; TRBD1 might be the D (5 bases). The CDR3 sequence is 13 residues long. Germline values: CDR1 KGHSH, CDR2 LQKENI. Trimming shortened V by 1 base and J by 6 bases, and 9 bases separated the two germline ends. As DNA, the CDR3 is TGTGCCAGCTCACCACGTGCGGGGGATGGCTACACCTTC. Encoded protein: CASSPRAGDGYTF.

The chain has TRBV20-1 and TRBJ2-7; 10 bases map to TRBD2. J gave up 1 base and V 3 bases, and 12 bases lay outside the gene matches. This CDR3 is 17 amino acids long. Germline values: CDR1 DFQATT, CDR2 SNEGSKA (reference sequence). The CDR3 spells CSASRGRGSGRSYEQYF. The CDR3 DNA follows: TGCAGTGCTAGTAGGGGCCGTGGTAGCGGGAGGTCCTACGAGCAGTACTTC.

This clone was seen only a few times. The CDR3 reads CASSPQGGEQFF. The CDR3 bases are TGTGCCAGCAGTCCCCAGGGGGGTGAGCAGTTCTTC. J is TRBJ2-1 and V is TRBV27; TRBD1 might be the D (7 bases). Germline V lookup: CDR1 MNHEY, CDR2 SMNVEV (reference sequence). V gave up 5 bases and J gave up 9 bases, with 11 bases separating them. The CDR3 is made up of 12 amino acids.

In the case of this clone: The junction shows a germline mismatch at one end, possibly a read error. The genes are TRBV7-7 and TRBJ2-3, with D possibly TRBD1 on 5 matching bases. The CDR3 contains 19 residues. Germline values: CDR1 SSHAT, CDR2 FNYEAQ (reference sequence). DNA for the CDR3: TGTGCTAGCAGCTTATCCTGTCGAGTGGACCGACAGTGCACAGATACGCAGTATTTT. This sequence encodes CASSLSCRVDRQCTDTQYF.

V is TRBV30 and J is TRBJ1-1; D is unresolved. The CDR3 spans 11 residues. Germline loops: CDR1 GTSNPN, CDR2 SVGIG (reference sequence). The germline V and J ends were trimmed by 3 bases and 6 bases, with 8 bases remaining between them. In nucleotides, the CDR3 is TGTGCCTGGAGGACCGGGTCTGAAGCTTTCTTT. Protein product: CAWRTGSEAFF. Drawing the rest from reference TRBV30 and TRBJ1-1, the complete variable domain is SQTIHQWPATLVQPVGSPLSLECTVEGTSNPNLYWYRQAAGRGLQLLFYSVGIGQISSEVPQNLSASRPQDRQFILSSKKLLLSDSGFYLCAWRTGSEAFFGQGTRLTVV.

The chain employs TRBV5-6 and TRBJ2-3, with D hard to call. The V end was cut by 2 bases, the J end by 0 bases, with 7 bases between. This CDR3 is built from 14 residues. The germline V gene encodes CDR1 SGHDT and CDR2 YYEEEE. The CDR3 DNA reads as TGTGCCAGCAGCTTTTATGGAAGCACAGATACGCAGTATTTT. Protein product: CASSFYGSTDTQYF.

This clone has just one count. The chain employs TRBV4-3 and TRBJ2-2, with D possibly matching TRBD1 (5 bases). The germline V gene encodes CDR1 LGHNA and CDR2 YSLEER. The CDR3 has 14 amino acids. Trimming shortened V by 0 bases and J by 6 bases, and 8 bases separated the two germline ends. CDR3 loop: CASSQDRVAGELFF. CDR3 coding DNA: TGCGCCAGCAGCCAAGACAGGGTAGCCGGGGAGCTGTTTTTT.